This note documents a single T cell receptor (beta chain) sequence. The antigen is not known. The sample comes from a study of T cells in localized non-small cell lung cancer. Study-wide results and caveats: Owing to sequencing of a solitary tumor region, heterogeneity cannot be discounted. Clonality peaked in uninvolved adjacent lung rather than tumor.

This CDR3 has 15 residues. Trimming removed 5 bases from V and 8 bases from J; junction bases left unmatched: 9. Germline CDR1 and CDR2: MNHEY and SMNVEV (reference sequence). Libraries were prepared by immunoSEQ multiplex PCR; TCRdb keeps only in-frame clonotypes and omits some of them. Among 72,000 or so clones listed, roughly 86% were seen once. The material sequenced was peripheral blood, taken before any cancer treatment. This TCR derives from a female donor of 60 years or more with stage I lung adenocarcinoma. V and J are TRBV27 and TRBJ2-4, with 10 nucleotides matching TRBD2. This chain's CDR3 is CASSGRTSGRDIQYF. In nucleotides, the CDR3 is TGTGCCAGCAGTGGACGGACTAGCGGCCGTGACATTCAGTACTTC.